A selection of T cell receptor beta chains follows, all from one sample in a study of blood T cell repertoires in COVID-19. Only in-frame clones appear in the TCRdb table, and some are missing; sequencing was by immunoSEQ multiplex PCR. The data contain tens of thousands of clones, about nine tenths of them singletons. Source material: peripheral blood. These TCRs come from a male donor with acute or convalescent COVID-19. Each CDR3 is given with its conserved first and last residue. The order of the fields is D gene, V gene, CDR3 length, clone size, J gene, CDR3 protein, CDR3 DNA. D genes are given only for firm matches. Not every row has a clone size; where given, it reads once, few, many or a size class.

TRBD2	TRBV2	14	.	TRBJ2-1	CASSASGVYNEQFF	TGTGCCAGCAGCGCTAGCGGGGTGTACAATGAGCAGTTCTTC
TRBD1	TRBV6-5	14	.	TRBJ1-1	CASRETGGHTEAFF	TGTGCCAGCCGAGAAACAGGGGGTCACACTGAAGCTTTCTTT
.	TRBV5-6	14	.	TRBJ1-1	CASSEQGFFTEAFF	TGTGCCAGCAGCGAACAGGGTTTTTTTACTGAAGCTTTCTTT
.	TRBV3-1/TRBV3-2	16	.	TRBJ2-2	CASSSNRVRYDGELFF	TGTGCCAGCAGCTCGAACAGGGTCCGGTATGACGGGGAGCTGTTTTTT
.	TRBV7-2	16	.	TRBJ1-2	CASSSFGGGADYGYTF	TGTGCCAGCAGTTCCTTTGGCGGGGGGGCTGACTATGGCTACACCTTC
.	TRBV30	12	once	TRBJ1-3	CAWSVSGNTIYF	TGTGCCTGGAGTGTGAGTGGAAACACCATATATTTT
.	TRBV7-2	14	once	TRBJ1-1	CASSLDLGGTEAFF	TGTGCCAGCAGCTTAGATTTGGGGGGCACTGAAGCTTTCTTT
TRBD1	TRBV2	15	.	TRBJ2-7	CASSLRDRGEHEQYF	TGTGCCAGCAGCCTCCGGGACAGGGGTGAGCACGAGCAGTACTTC
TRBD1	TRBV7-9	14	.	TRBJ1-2	CASSPGTGGYGYTF	TGTGCCAGCAGCCCTGGGACAGGGGGCTATGGCTACACCTTC
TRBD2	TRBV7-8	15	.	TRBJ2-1	CASSFRTSGANEQFF	TGTGCCAGCAGCTTCCGGACTAGCGGTGCGAATGAGCAGTTCTTC
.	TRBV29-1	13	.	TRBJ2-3	CSVAREGTDTQYF	TGCAGCGTTGCCAGGGAAGGCACAGATACGCAGTATTTT
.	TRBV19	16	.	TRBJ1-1	CASSIRGGAMNTEAFF	TGTGCCAGTAGTATCCGGGGGGGCGCGATGAACACTGAAGCTTTCTTT
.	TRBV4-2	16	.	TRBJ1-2	CASSQVGAGRTGGYTF	TGTGCCAGCAGCCAAGTCGGAGCGGGGCGAACTGGTGGCTACACCTTC
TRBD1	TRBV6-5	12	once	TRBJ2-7	CASNRGPYEQYF	TGTGCCAGCAACAGGGGGCCCTACGAGCAGTACTTC
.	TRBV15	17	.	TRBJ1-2	CATSSPGEAAGRRDYTF	TGTGCCACCAGCTCGCCTGGAGAGGCGGCAGGAAGGAGGGACTACACCTTC
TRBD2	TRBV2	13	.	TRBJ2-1	CASNGGGYNEQFF	TGTGCCAGCAACGGCGGGGGATACAATGAGCAGTTCTTC
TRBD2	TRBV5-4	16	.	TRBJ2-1	CASSLAGLAGGREQFF	TGTGCCAGCAGCTTGGCCGGCCTAGCGGGGGGGCGAGAGCAGTTCTTC
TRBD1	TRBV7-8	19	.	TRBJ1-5	CASSRILGTGVLSNQPQHF	TGTGCCAGCAGCCGCATTCTAGGGACAGGGGTTTTGAGCAATCAGCCCCAGCATTTT
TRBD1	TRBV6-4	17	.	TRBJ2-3	CASSLLPGQGNTDTQYF	TGTGCCAGCAGCCTTTTACCGGGACAGGGGAACACAGATACGCAGTATTTT
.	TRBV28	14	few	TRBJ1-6	CASSVGGLNSPLHF	TGTGCCAGCAGTGTTGGAGGGCTTAATTCACCCCTCCACTTT
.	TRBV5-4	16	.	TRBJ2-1	CASSLGGGQGRNEQFF	TGTGCCAGCAGCTTAGGGGGTGGGCAGGGTCGGAATGAGCAGTTCTTC
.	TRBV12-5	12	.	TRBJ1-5	CASGLGPSPQHF	TGTGCTAGTGGTTTGGGGCCCTCGCCCCAGCATTTT
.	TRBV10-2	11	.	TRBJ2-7	CASSDSYEQYF	TGCGCCAGCAGTGACAGCTACGAGCAGTACTTC
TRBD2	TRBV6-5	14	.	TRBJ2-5	CATEGRAHQETQYF	TGTGCCACCGAGGGGAGGGCTCACCAAGAGACCCAGTACTTC
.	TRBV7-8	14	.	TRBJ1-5	CASSLVGGNQPQHF	TGTGCCAGCAGCTTAGTCGGGGGCAATCAGCCCCAGCATTTT
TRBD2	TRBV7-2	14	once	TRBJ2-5	CASSLAGGPSAQYF	TGTGCCAGCAGTTTAGCGGGGGGGCCGTCGGCCCAGTACTTC
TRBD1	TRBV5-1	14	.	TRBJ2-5	CASCQGTGSETQYF	TGCGCCTCCTGCCAGGGGACAGGGTCCGAGACCCAGTACTTC
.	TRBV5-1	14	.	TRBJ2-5	CASSGGAAQETQYF	TGCGCCAGCAGCGGAGGGGCAGCCCAAGAGACCCAGTACTTC
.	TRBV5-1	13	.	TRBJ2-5	CASSVAGGETQYF	TGCGCCAGCAGCGTGGCAGGAGGGGAGACCCAGTACTTC
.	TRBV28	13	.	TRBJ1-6	CASHRQDNSPLHF	TGTGCCAGCCACAGACAGGATAATTCACCCCTCCACTTT
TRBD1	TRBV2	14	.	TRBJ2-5	CASSGDRGWETQYF	TGTGCCAGCAGCGGTGACAGGGGGTGGGAGACCCAGTACTTC
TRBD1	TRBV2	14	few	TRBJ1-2	CASRRDRQTDGYTF	TGTGCCAGCAGAAGGGACAGGCAGACGGATGGCTACACCTTC
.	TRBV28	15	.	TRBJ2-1	CASSNPGHPYNEQFF	TGTGCCAGCAGTAACCCGGGACACCCCTACAATGAGCAGTTCTTC
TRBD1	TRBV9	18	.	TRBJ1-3	CASSPRGDRVSSGNTIYF	TGTGCCAGCAGCCCCAGGGGGGACAGGGTTTCCTCTGGAAACACCATATATTTT
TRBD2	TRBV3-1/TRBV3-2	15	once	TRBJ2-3	CASSSRGGVSDTQYF	TGTGCCAGCAGCTCCCGGGGGGGGGTATCAGATACGCAGTATTTT
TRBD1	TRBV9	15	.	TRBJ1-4	CASSVGDRESEKLFF	TGTGCCAGCAGCGTAGGGGACAGGGAGAGTGAAAAACTGTTTTTT
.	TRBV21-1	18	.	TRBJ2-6	CASSKVGGLRSGANVLTF	TGTGCCAGCAGCAAAGTAGGGGGACTACGCTCTGGGGCCAACGTCCTGACTTTC
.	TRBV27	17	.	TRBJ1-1	CASSFWTVSFKGTEAFF	TGTGCCAGCAGTTTCTGGACAGTTTCTTTTAAGGGTACTGAAGCTTTCTTT
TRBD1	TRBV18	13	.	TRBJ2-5	CASSPQQGETQYF	TGTGCCAGCTCACCACAACAGGGGGAGACCCAGTACTTC
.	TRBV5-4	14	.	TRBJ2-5	CASSLKGGLETQYF	TGTGCCAGCAGCCTGAAGGGCGGGCTTGAGACCCAGTACTTC
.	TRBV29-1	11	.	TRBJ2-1	CSVRVGDEQFF	TGCAGCGTCCGGGTCGGGGATGAGCAGTTCTTC
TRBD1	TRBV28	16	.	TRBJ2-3	CASSLLEGAHTDTQYF	TGTGCCAGCAGCCTTCTAGAGGGGGCTCATACAGATACGCAGTATTTT
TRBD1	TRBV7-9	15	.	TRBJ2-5	CASSSTDRGEETQYF	TGTGCCAGCAGCTCCACGGACAGGGGGGAAGAGACCCAGTACTTC
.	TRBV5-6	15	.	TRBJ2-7	CASSWGVRNRYEQYF	TGTGCCAGCAGCTGGGGGGTCCGAAATCGCTACGAGCAGTACTTC
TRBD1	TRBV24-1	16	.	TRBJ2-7	CATSDPAGDRGYEQYF	TGTGCCACCAGTGATCCCGCGGGGGACAGGGGCTACGAGCAGTACTTC
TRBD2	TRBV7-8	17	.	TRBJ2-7	CASNSGGASGGSYEQYF	TGTGCCAGCAACTCCGGGGGGGCTAGCGGAGGCTCCTACGAGCAGTACTTC
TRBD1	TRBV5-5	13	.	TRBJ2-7	CASSLERTGGWYF	TGTGCCAGCAGCTTGGAGCGGACAGGGGGTTGGTACTTC
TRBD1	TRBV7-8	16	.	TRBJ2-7	CASSLDRQGTPYEQYF	TGTGCCAGCAGCTTAGACCGACAGGGGACCCCCTACGAGCAGTACTTC
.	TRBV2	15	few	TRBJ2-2	CASRYAGLRTGELFF	TGTGCCAGCCGGTATGCGGGACTCCGGACCGGGGAGCTGTTTTTT
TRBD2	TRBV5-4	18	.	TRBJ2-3	CASRRTSGGLRSTDTQYF	TGTGCCAGCAGACGGACTAGCGGGGGGCTCCGTAGCACAGATACGCAGTATTTT
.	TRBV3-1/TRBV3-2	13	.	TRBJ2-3	CASSHSGPDTQYF	TGTGCCAGCAGCCACAGTGGGCCAGATACGCAGTATTTT
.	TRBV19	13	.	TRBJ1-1	CASSIDSFTEAFF	TGTGCCAGTAGTATAGACTCGTTCACTGAAGCTTTCTTT
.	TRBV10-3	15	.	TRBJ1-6	CAISGSGIGNSPLHF	TGTGCCATCAGTGGATCTGGTATCGGTAATTCACCCCTCCACTTT